This section outlines one T cell receptor beta chain sequence together with its context. Its target is unknown. Measured with immunoSEQ multiplex PCR; TCRdb has only the in-frame clones, and not every one. Of about 73,000 clones listed, about 94% were seen once; the top ten hold about 0.42%. These data belong to a study of OX40 agonist ivuxolimab in advanced cancers. CDR3 length: 14 amino acids. With 5 bases removed from V and 2 bases from J, the gap between germline ends came to 12 bases. Germline V gene data show CDR1 as SGHRS and CDR2 as YFSETQ. Autoimmune disease history or systemic immunosuppression led to patients being barred. Whole-study results and caveats: At doses 0.1 to 3.0 mg/kg, CD4+ and CD8+ clones expanded.

This TCR was recovered from an adult with an advanced solid tumor such as melanoma, head and neck, liver or kidney cancer. V and J are TRBV5-1 and TRBJ2-3; D may match TRBD1 or TRBD2 (5 bases each). Material: CD4+ or CD8+ T cells sorted from blood, obtained in a trial of the OX40 agonist ivuxolimab. The DNA of the CDR3 is TGCGCCAGCAGATTCGGGACGGCCACAGATACGCAGTATTTT. Amino acids: CASRFGTATDTQYF. Full variable domain (outside the CDR3, taken from reference TRBV5-1 and TRBJ2-3): KAGVTQTPRYLIKTRGQQVTLSCSPISGHRSVSWYQQTPGQGLQFLFEYFSETQRNKGNFPGRFSGRQFSNSRSEMNVSTLELGDSALYLCASRFGTATDTQYFGPGTRLTVL.